The next 22 T cell receptor beta chains were all read from a single sample in a study of T cells expressing NK-cell markers. TCRdb re-called the 5' RACE reads; one entry per CDR3 protein, DNA not given. The data include approximately 170,000 distinct CDR3 sequences; the top ten clones carry 20% to 25%. Source material: blood T cells: a sorted CD56 or NKG2C T cell subset, CD4+ or CD8+ T cells, or bulk PBMC T cells (not recorded which). The source is a man aged 18 to 69 in good health.

This chain connects TRBV5-5 to TRBJ2-5; TCRdb's D call of TRBD1 is untestable without DNA. CDR1 is SGHKS, CDR2 YYEKEE, per germline (reference sequence). The CDR3 is 14 amino acids. CDR3 amino acids: CASSPGALRETQYF.

This chain uses TRBV6-2 or TRBV6-3 with TRBJ2-6; TCRdb's D call of TRBD1 is untestable without DNA. This CDR3 comprises 20 residues. Germline values: CDR1 MNHEY, CDR2 SVGEGT. The CDR3: CASTNYARQSDRSGANVLTF.

The chain recombines TRBV7-2 with TRBJ2-5; TCRdb gives TRBD2 as the D gene, but with no DNA this cannot be confirmed. The CDR3 sequence is 15 residues long. The germline V gene encodes CDR1 SGHTA and CDR2 FQGNSA. The CDR3 sequence: CASRYDSSGVKTQYF.

This chain joins TRBV5-1 and TRBJ1-2. CDR1 and CDR2 (germline): SGHRS, YFSETQ. The CDR3 sequence is 12 residues long. This CDR3 reads CASSVGPFGYTF.

The genes are TRBV29-1 and TRBJ2-2; TCRdb names TRBD2, which stays unverified in the absence of DNA. Germline loops: CDR1 SQVTM, CDR2 ANQGSEA. This CDR3 spans 14 amino acids. This chain's CDR3 is CSGKRGGDTGELFF.

This rearrangement joins TRBV19 to TRBJ2-1; TCRdb reports TRBD1, a call that lacks DNA to check it against. CDR3 length: 13 residues. In germline, CDR1 is LNHDA, CDR2 SQIVND (reference sequence). The CDR3 loop is CASSPWDKNEQFF.

The CDR3 sequence is CASSLFLWDRDHGELFF. This chain joins TRBV27 and TRBJ2-2; TCRdb selects TRBD1, and the lack of DNA leaves this call unchecked. Germline CDR1 reads MNHEY; CDR2 reads SMNVEV (reference sequence). CDR3 length: 17 residues.

This chain joins TRBV19 and TRBJ2-7. There are 13 residues in the CDR3. CDR1 is LNHDA, CDR2 SQIVND, per germline (reference sequence). Here the CDR3 reads CASSVGLAYEQYF.

The rearrangement joins TRBV3-1 to TRBJ2-3. The germline V gene has CDR1 LGHDT and CDR2 YNNKEL (reference sequence). CDR3 length: 16 amino acids. CDR3 in amino acids: CASSRASLDATDTQYF.

The genes are TRBV27 and TRBJ2-5; TCRdb selects TRBD2, and the lack of DNA leaves this call unchecked. CDR3 length: 14 residues. Per the germline V gene, CDR1 is MNHEY and CDR2 is SMNVEV (reference sequence). The CDR3 loop is CASTTSAGLETQYF.

V is TRBV20-1 and J is TRBJ2-2; the TRBD2 assignment by TCRdb is unverifiable without DNA. Looked up from germline, CDR1 is DFQATT and CDR2 is SNEGSKA (reference sequence). This CDR3 is 16 amino acids long. CDR3 sequence reads: CSASLAGVGGTGELFF.

This chain uses TRBV10-1 with TRBJ2-7. CDR1 is WNHNN and CDR2 is SYGVQD in the germline V gene (reference sequence). The CDR3 sequence is 12 residues long. The CDR3 protein is CASSSIRYEQYF.

This chain links TRBV5-4 with TRBJ2-2; no DNA is available, so the TRBD1 call from TCRdb remains unchecked. The CDR3 covers 15 residues. CDR1 and CDR2 (germline): SGHNT, YYREEE (reference sequence). The CDR3 loop is CASSPRDRVPGELFF.

The chain employs TRBV28 and TRBJ1-3; TCRdb picks TRBD1, but there is no DNA to check that call. Germline CDR1 MDHEN, CDR2 SYDVKM. This CDR3 is built from 13 residues. CDR3: CASRGQEENTIYF.

The CDR3 protein is CASSFGRGKVNEQFF. The J gene is TRBJ2-1, the V gene TRBV12-1; TCRdb gives TRBD1 as the D gene, but with no DNA this cannot be confirmed. TRBV12-1 is given as a pseudogene. The CDR3 has 15 amino acids.

The chain carries TRBV9 and TRBJ2-7; TCRdb proposes TRBD1, but this gene call is untestable without DNA. CDR3 length: 16 amino acids. Per the germline V gene, CDR1 is SGDLS and CDR2 is YYNGEE. CDR3 sequence: CASSVGSGAGAYEQYF.

V usage is TRBV5-4 and J usage is TRBJ1-3; TCRdb reports TRBD1, a call that lacks DNA to check it against. CDR3 size: 18 residues. Germline loops: CDR1 SGHNT, CDR2 YYREEE (reference sequence). The CDR3 reads CASSSMGTGYSSGNTIYF.

The genes are TRBV12-3 or TRBV12-4 and TRBJ1-5; TCRdb's D call of TRBD1 is untestable without DNA. The CDR3 totals 12 residues. CDR3: CASSSPVQPQHF.

The chain employs TRBV5-5 and TRBJ2-1; TCRdb calls TRBD2, which cannot be checked without DNA. Per the germline V gene, CDR1 is SGHKS and CDR2 is YYEKEE (reference sequence). The CDR3 length is 16 residues. The CDR3 sequence: CASSAHLAGVYNEQFF.

The chain carries TRBV27 and TRBJ1-5; the TCRdb D gene call, TRBD1, has no DNA to confirm it. Germline V gene data show CDR1 as MNHEY and CDR2 as SMNVEV (reference sequence). The CDR3 extends over 14 amino acids. CDR3 region: CASSLTGTVQPQHF.

The rearrangement joins TRBV11-2 to TRBJ2-5; TCRdb gives TRBD1 as the D gene, but with no DNA this cannot be confirmed. Germline V gives CDR1 SGHAT, CDR2 FQNNGV. CDR3 length equals 16 residues. CDR3 in amino acids: CASSLGQRTGVETQYF.

The chain joins TRBV3-1 to TRBJ2-1; TCRdb picks TRBD2, but there is no DNA to check that call. This CDR3 comprises 17 residues. CDR1 is LGHDT, CDR2 YNNKEL, per germline (reference sequence). This CDR3 reads CASSPMKGTSGGNEQFF.